This TCR beta chain was found in a study of CD8+ T cells in alopecia areata listed by TCRdb under 2018. General notes on the study: The treated patients took part in an open-label pilot trial in which moderate-to-severe alopecia areata was treated with oral tofacitinib at 5 to 10 mg twice daily. In humans, TCRbeta sequencing was performed on scalp tissue and on sorted CD4+ and CD8+ peripheral blood T cells from healthy controls and from patients with patchy or totalis/universalis alopecia areata. Scalp clonality was compared among normal scalp (n=4), patchy alopecia areata scalp (n=8), and alopecia totalis/universalis scalp (n=8). Tofacitinib was administered for 6 to 18 months, and 6 months of follow-up off drug were then conducted to assess delayed response and recurrence. immunoSEQ multiplex PCR using 35 Vbeta forward primers and 13 Jbeta reverse primers was used to amplify TCRbeta CDR3 regions. The RNA source kit depended on sample type: the PAXgene miRNA kit for fixed scalp, the miRNeasy kit for PBMCs, and the RNeasy kit for mouse skin. For the treated patients, the SALT score, which quantifies what percentage of scalp surface area is affected, served as the measure of disease severity. Biopsies were taken from tofacitinib-treated patients at baseline and at 4 and 24 weeks of treatment, and a later scalp biopsy was taken in several of the tofacitinib-treated patients. High-throughput TCRbeta sequencing was used to examine T cell clonal expansion in alopecia areata in both the C3H/HeJ mouse model and human patients. Study-level results and caveats: Higher clonality and more expanded CD8+ clones were observed in lesional scalp than in normal scalp, particularly in alopecia totalis/universalis, a finding suggestive of antigenic drive. During tofacitinib treatment, many expanded lesional clones stuck around in both scalp and blood, and this persistence may partly explain why relapse happens after treatment is stopped. Unlike mouse skin, where gammadelta T cells dominate, normal human skin contains resident alphabeta T cells that get sequenced too, which complicates analysis of the scalp TCR repertoire. Tofacitinib significantly lowered scalp clonality and the number of expanded CD8+ clones among the top 100 scalp clones. TCR sequences shared between patients were less clear than in mice, possibly partly because of HLA diversity in the patient population. Because the treated cohort was small and had only one nonresponder, larger studies are needed to examine links between baseline CD8+ expansion and response.

Taken with the paper, the label for treatment or condition translates to: oral pan-JAK inhibitor, 5-10 mg twice daily. From alopecia areata patients, peripheral blood was collected along with lesional scalp punch biopsies. PBMCs were isolated by density centrifugation and stained for CD3, CD4 and CD8, and CD4+ and CD8+ T cells were sorted on a FACSAria. A note on this clone: Its binding antigen is unknown. Base-call qualities are not available, and no considerably larger clone is one nucleotide away.

Receptor libraries were prepared by the immunoSEQ multiplex PCR assay. To provide template for TCR sequencing, every sample had RNA extracted and reverse transcribed into cDNA. First-strand cDNA was synthesized using SuperScript III with a 2:1 mix of oligo-dT and random hexamers. Amplification bias was assessed with a synthetic immune receptor repertoire, and residual bias was removed computationally. The authors' pipeline ran thus. Raw reads were preprocessed for error removal, and CDR3 was defined according to IMGT conventions as running from the conserved cysteine to phenylalanine. Clonality was calculated as 1 minus Shannon entropy normalized by log2 of the number of productive unique TCRs. Scalp TCRbeta sequences were cross-referenced with sorted blood CD4 and CD8 repertoires so that the CD4 or CD8 identity of scalp clones could be inferred. TCRdb mirrors the immuneACCESS table, restricted to in-frame sequences. Some clones are absent from its copies; in checked studies, under half trace to an unresolved V gene, and the reason for the others is unknown. For V, J and clone size, that table is used; D and trimming come from the DNA. Present in this sample are about 180,000 clones, roughly 63% of which were seen just once. Roughly 16% of the sample goes to the ten largest clones.

Sequencing was performed on CD4+ T cells sorted from blood, taken at approximately week 56, from a patient treated with tofacitinib. The TCR sequence derives from a human donor with alopecia areata.

The CDR3 region: CASSNWRDSRMNTEAFF. The bases read TGCGCCAGCAGTAATTGGAGGGACAGTAGAATGAACACTGAAGCTTTCTTT. Recombination joined TRBV23-1 with TRBJ1-1; 7 nucleotides in the junction match TRBD1. TRBV23-1 is classed as an ORF, of uncertain function. V is cut back by 5 bases and J by 0 bases, with 12 bases in the junction unmatched. The cysteine opens and the phenylalanine closes a CDR3 of 17 amino acids. Of the read, only the CDR3 DNA is kept; its 51 bases are in frame from base 1.